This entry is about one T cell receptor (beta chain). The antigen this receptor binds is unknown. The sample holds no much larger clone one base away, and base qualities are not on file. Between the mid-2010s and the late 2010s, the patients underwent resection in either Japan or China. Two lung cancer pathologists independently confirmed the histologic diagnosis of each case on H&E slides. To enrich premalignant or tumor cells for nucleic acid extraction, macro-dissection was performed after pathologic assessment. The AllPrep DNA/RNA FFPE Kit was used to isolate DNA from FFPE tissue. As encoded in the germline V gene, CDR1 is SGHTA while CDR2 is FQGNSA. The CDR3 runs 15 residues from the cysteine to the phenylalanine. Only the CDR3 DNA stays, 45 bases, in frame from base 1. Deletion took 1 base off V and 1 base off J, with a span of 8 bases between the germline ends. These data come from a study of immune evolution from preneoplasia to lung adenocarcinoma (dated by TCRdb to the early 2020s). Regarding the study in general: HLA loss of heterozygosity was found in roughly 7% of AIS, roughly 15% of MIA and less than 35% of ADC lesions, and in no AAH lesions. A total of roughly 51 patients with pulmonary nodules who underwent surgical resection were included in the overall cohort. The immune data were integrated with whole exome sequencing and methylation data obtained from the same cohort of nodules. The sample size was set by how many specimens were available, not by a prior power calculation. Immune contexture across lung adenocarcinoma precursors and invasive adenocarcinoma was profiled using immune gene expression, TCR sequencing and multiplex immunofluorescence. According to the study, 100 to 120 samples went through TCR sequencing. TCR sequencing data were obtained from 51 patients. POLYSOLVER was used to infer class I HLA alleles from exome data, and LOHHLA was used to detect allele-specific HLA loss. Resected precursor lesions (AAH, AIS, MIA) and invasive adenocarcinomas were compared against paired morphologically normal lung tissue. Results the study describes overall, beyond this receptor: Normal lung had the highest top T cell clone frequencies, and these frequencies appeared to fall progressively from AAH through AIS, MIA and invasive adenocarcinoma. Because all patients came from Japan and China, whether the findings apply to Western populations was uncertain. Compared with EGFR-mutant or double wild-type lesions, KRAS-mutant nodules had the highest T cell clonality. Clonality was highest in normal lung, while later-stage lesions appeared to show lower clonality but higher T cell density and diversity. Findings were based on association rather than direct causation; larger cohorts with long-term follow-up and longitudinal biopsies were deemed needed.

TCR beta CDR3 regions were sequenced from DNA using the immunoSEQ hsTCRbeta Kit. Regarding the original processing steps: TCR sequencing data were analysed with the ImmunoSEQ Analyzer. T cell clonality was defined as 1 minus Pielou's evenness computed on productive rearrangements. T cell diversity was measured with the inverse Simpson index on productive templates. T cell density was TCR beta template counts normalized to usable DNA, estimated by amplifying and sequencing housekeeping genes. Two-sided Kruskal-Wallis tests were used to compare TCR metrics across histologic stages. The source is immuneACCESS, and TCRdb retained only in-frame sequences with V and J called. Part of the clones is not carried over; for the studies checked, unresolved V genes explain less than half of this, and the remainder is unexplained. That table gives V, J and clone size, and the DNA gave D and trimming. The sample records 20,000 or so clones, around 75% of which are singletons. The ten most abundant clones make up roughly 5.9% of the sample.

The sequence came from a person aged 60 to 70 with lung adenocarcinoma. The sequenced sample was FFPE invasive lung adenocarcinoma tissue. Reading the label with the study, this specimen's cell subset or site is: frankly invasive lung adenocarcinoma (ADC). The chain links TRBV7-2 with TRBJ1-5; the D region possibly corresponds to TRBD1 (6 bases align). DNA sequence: TGTGCCAGCAGCTTAGGGAGGGGGAGCAATCAGCCCCAGCATTTT. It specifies CASSLGRGSNQPQHF.